This TCR beta chain came from a study of T cells after yellow fever vaccination. Background on the study: SMART-Seq v4 Ultra Low Input prepared the low-cell-number fractions.

For TCR, cDNA came from 5'RACE template switching, which added a universal primer site and UMIs. In TCRdb, the 5' RACE reads were re-called with MiXCR into one record per CDR3 protein. The sample includes more than 300,000 distinct CDR3 sequences, 3.5% to 4.5% seen only once; the top ten take roughly a fifth. This clonotype was observed at least ten times. The germline CDR1 and CDR2 sequences are LGHNA and YSLEER. V was trimmed by 1 base and J by 4 bases, leaving 10 bases between them. CDR3 length: 14 residues. The gene calls are TRBV4-3 and TRBJ2-5; no firm D call. The sequence came from a man younger than 35 who received the YFV17D yellow fever vaccine. The source was PBMCs, collected 15 days after the yellow fever booster vaccination. CDR3 sequence (DNA): TGCGCCAGCAGCCAAGGGCCGACGGGAGAGACCCAGTACTTC. Residues: CASSQGPTGETQYF.